This T cell receptor beta chain was documented in a study of response to subunit inactivated influenza vaccine. Points from the study as a whole: Authors proposed each seasonal influenza vaccination draws in few new T cells.

In TCRdb, the RT-PCR reads were re-called with MiXCR into one record per CDR3 protein. Of fewer than 700,000 distinct CDR3 sequences in the sample, 10% to 15% were seen once. From germline, CDR1 is SGDLS and CDR2 YYNGEE. The CDR3 runs to 15 residues. The germline V and J ends were trimmed by 2 bases and 0 bases, with 8 bases remaining between them. On this clonotype: Its specificity is not known.

The sequence derives from a man aged 45-60 years who received an inactivated influenza vaccine. Sequencing used PBMCs from blood, obtained about 40 days after vaccination. The rearrangement links TRBV9 to TRBJ2-2; no clear D. The CDR3 DNA is TGTGCCAGCAGCGTGGGTCCAGCGAACACCGGGGAGCTGTTTTTT. Its protein is CASSVGPANTGELFF.